These 26 T cell receptor beta chains share one sample of origin, sequenced in a study of PD-1 blockade in classical Hodgkin lymphoma. Clones were read by immunoSEQ multiplex PCR, and TCRdb kept only the in-frame ones, dropping some. Of roughly 40,000 clones detected, 60% to 75% appear once; the ten largest clones hold approximately 3%. Documented time point: cycle 4 day 1 (C4D1), after more than 5 weeks of nivolumab. Exposure to brentuximab vedotin varied, and each patient had relapsed following autologous stem cell transplantation. The input for sequencing was peripheral blood mononuclear cells (PBMCs), taken before the fourth cycle of nivolumab. The receptors shown here come from a human donor with classical Hodgkin lymphoma.

The CDR3 is CASRLGGPGANVLTF. The DNA of the CDR3 is TGTGCCAGCAGATTAGGGGGGCCTGGGGCCAACGTCCTGACTTTC. The V gene is TRBV28, the J gene TRBJ2-6; either TRBD1 or TRBD2 may supply D (6 bases each). The germline V and J ends were trimmed by 6 bases and 2 bases, with 11 bases remaining between them. CDR1 is MDHEN, CDR2 SYDVKM, per germline. There are 15 residues in the CDR3.

This clone was found a few times. The rearrangement uses TRBV27 and TRBJ2-7, with no clear D. CDR1 is MNHEY and CDR2 is SMNVEV in the germline V gene (reference sequence). This CDR3 has 15 residues. Between the trimmed V and J ends, which lost 6 bases and 4 bases, there was a span of 19 bases. CDR3 in amino acids: CASSPGWSPKYEQYF. In DNA, the CDR3 is TGTGCCAGCAGCCCCGGATGGAGCCCAAAGTACGAGCAGTACTTC.

The chain has TRBV28 and TRBJ2-3, with a tentative D call TRBD1 (6 bases). Germline V gene lookup returns CDR1 MDHEN and CDR2 SYDVKM. The CDR3 has 12 residues. With 10 bases removed from V and 6 bases from J, the gap between germline ends came to 14 bases. CDR3 sequence reads: CATYDRTDTQYF. In nucleotides, the CDR3 is TGTGCCACCTATGACAGGACCGATACGCAGTATTTT.

V and J are TRBV28 and TRBJ2-7; TRBD2 might be the D (6 bases). Trimming removed 8 bases at V and 0 bases at J, with 14 bases between. CDR3 length: 14 residues. CDR1 and CDR2 (germline): MDHEN, SYDVKM. DNA of the CDR3: TGTGCCAGCGGGGAAACCGGGGGCTCCTACGAGCAGTACTTC. Its protein product is CASGETGGSYEQYF.

This clone was seen only a few times. The chain is built from TRBV28 and TRBJ1-2; 8 nucleotides agree with TRBD1. V was pared by 6 bases and J by 5 bases, with 8 bases of the junction left unmatched. Germline assignment: CDR1 MDHEN and CDR2 SYDVKM. The CDR3 extends over 14 amino acids. The CDR3 loop reads CASSMGQEIYGYTF. The CDR3 DNA reads TGTGCCAGCAGCATGGGACAGGAGATATATGGCTACACCTTC.

About this clone: The sample carries other DNA sequences with the same CDR3. V is TRBV7-9 and J is TRBJ1-1; no definite D call. Deletions cut 5 bases from V and 0 bases from J, with 7 bases between. This CDR3 has 13 residues. CDR1 is SEHNR, CDR2 FQNEAQ, per germline (reference sequence). The CDR3 here is CASSLRLNTEAFF. The CDR3 DNA follows: TGTGCCAGCAGCCTCCGGCTGAACACTGAAGCTTTCTTT.

V usage is TRBV4-3 and J usage is TRBJ2-5; 12 bases line up with TRBD2. V dropped 0 bases and J dropped 6; count of bases not matched to a gene: 8. This CDR3 region has 17 residues. The germline V gene encodes CDR1 LGHNA and CDR2 YSLEER. This CDR3 is CASSQDASGRAWKTQYF. The CDR3 region has the DNA TGCGCCAGCAGCCAAGACGCTAGCGGGAGGGCCTGGAAGACCCAGTACTTC.

There are a few counts of this clone. This sequence joins TRBV9 and TRBJ2-5, with unresolved D. This CDR3 contains 16 residues. The germline gives CDR1 SGDLS, CDR2 YYNGEE. The ends were cut back, 0 bases at V and 1 base at J, with 13 bases in the middle. The CDR3 DNA reads as TGTGCCAGCAGCGTAGGGGTCGTTTTGGTCCAAGAGACCCAGTACTTC. It yields the protein CASSVGVVLVQETQYF.

The chain links TRBV21-1 to TRBJ2-1; the D call in the table, TRBD1, was not verified against the DNA. TRBV21-1 counts as a pseudogene. This CDR3 spans 15 amino acids. The CDR3 reads CASSKPIPDYNEQFF. CDR3 coding DNA: TGTGCCAGCAGCAAACCGATCCCAGACTACAATGAGCAGTTCTTC.

The rearrangement joins TRBV6-5 to TRBJ1-4; D unresolved. With 2 bases removed from V and 4 bases from J, the gap between germline ends came to 5 bases. There are 13 residues in the CDR3. CDR1 is MNHEY and CDR2 is SVGAGI in the germline V gene. CDR3 protein: CASSYTLNEKLFF. CDR3 nucleotides: TGTGCCAGCAGTTACACACTTAATGAAAAACTGTTTTTT.

The CDR3 reads CATSRGGPSNQPQHF. CDR3 bases: TGTGCCACCAGCAGAGGGGGACCGAGCAATCAGCCCCAGCATTTT. The chain recombines TRBV15 with TRBJ1-5; the D gene is possibly TRBD1 (5 bases). The germline V gene has CDR1 LNHNV and CDR2 YYDKDF (reference sequence). The germline V and J ends were trimmed by 1 base and 1 base, with 8 bases remaining between them. The CDR3 runs 15 residues.

The V gene is TRBV19, the J gene TRBJ2-5, with 11 positions matching TRBD2. J lost 2 bases, V lost 5 bases, and 7 bases had no gene match. Germline V gives CDR1 LNHDA, CDR2 SQIVND (reference sequence). There are 16 residues in the CDR3. In DNA, the CDR3 is TGTGCCAGTAGTCCGACGGCTAGCGGGGGGCAAGAGACCCAGTACTTC. Its translation is CASSPTASGGQETQYF.

V gene TRBV15 combines with J gene TRBJ2-3; 9 nucleotides match TRBD2. V was pared by 0 bases and J by 5 bases, with 12 bases of the junction left unmatched. Germline V CDR1 and CDR2: LNHNV, YYDKDF (reference sequence). The CDR3 is made up of 18 amino acids. The CDR3 sequence is CATSRDLREGRRIDTQYF. DNA for the CDR3: TGTGCCACCAGCAGAGATCTGCGGGAGGGCCGAAGAATAGATACGCAGTATTTT.

The genes are TRBV28 and TRBJ2-3; 11 nucleotides align to TRBD1. The germline gives CDR1 MDHEN, CDR2 SYDVKM. CDR3 length equals 15 residues. V lost 6 bases to trimming and J lost 4 bases; unmatched junction nucleotides: 6. The CDR3 loop reads CASRSPGQGADTQYF. CDR3 in DNA: TGTGCCAGCAGGTCGCCGGGACAGGGGGCAGATACGCAGTATTTT. The full variable domain, with the rest looked up from reference TRBV28 and TRBJ2-3, is DVKVTQSSRYLVKRTGEKVFLECVQDMDHENMFWYRQDPGLGLRLIYFSYDVKMKEKGDIPEGYSVSREKKERFSLILESASTNQTSMYLCASRSPGQGADTQYFGPGTRLTVL.

This clone has ten or more counts. V and J are TRBV4-1 and TRBJ1-5; TRBD1 is a possible D gene (5 bases). Germline V lookup: CDR1 MGHRA, CDR2 YSYEKL. The CDR3 has 14 amino acids. The germline V and J ends were trimmed by 0 bases and 2 bases, with 5 bases remaining between them. The CDR3 nucleotides read TGCGCCAGCAGCCAAGAAGGGGGCAATCAGCCCCAGCATTTT. Translated, it gives CASSQEGGNQPQHF.

This chain links TRBV18 with TRBJ2-7; TRBD1 matches at 9 bases. The CDR3 is 15 residues long. Germline trimming cut 4 bases from V and 7 bases from J; bases unmatched to any gene: 11. From germline, CDR1 is KGHSH and CDR2 LQKENI. CDR3 sequence (DNA): TGTGCCAGCTCACAGGTGGACAGGGGTACAGGGGAGCAGTACTTC. The encoded protein is CASSQVDRGTGEQYF.

J is TRBJ1-1 and V is TRBV18, with TRBD1 identical over 11 bases. The germline gives CDR1 KGHSH, CDR2 LQKENI. The CDR3 totals 15 residues. V dropped 3 bases and J dropped 5; count of bases not matched to a gene: 5. Written as DNA, the CDR3 is TGTGCCAGCTCACCTCTGGGACAGGGGGGGACTGAAGCTTTCTTT. It codes for CASSPLGQGGTEAFF.

J is TRBJ1-1 and V is TRBV10-3; D is unclear. V was clipped by 0 bases and J by 3 bases, with 8 bases between them. Germline assignment: CDR1 ENHRY and CDR2 SYGVKD. The CDR3 extends over 14 amino acids. CDR3 amino acids: CAISESVEHTEAFF. The CDR3 region has the DNA TGTGCCATCAGTGAGTCAGTAGAGCACACTGAAGCTTTCTTT.

This chain joins TRBV27 and TRBJ1-5, with D maybe TRBD1 (5 bases). Germline V lookup: CDR1 MNHEY, CDR2 SMNVEV (reference sequence). The CDR3 extends over 12 amino acids. V lost 8 bases and J lost 5, with 10 bases in between. The CDR3 protein is CASGWDYQPQHF. The CDR3, as DNA: TGTGCCAGCGGGTGGGACTATCAGCCCCAGCATTTT.

The chain links TRBV27 to TRBJ2-6; a weak D match, TRBD1 (5 bases). The CDR3 covers 15 residues. Germline V CDR1 and CDR2: MNHEY, SMNVEV (reference sequence). V was shortened by 2 bases and J by 4 bases, with 9 bases between the two germline ends. In DNA, the CDR3 is TGTGCCAGCAGTTTAGTAGGGGCCGGGGCCAACGTCCTGACTTTC. Its translation: CASSLVGAGANVLTF. The whole variable domain, remainder taken from reference TRBV27 and TRBJ2-6, is EAQVTQNPRYLITVTGKKLTVTCSQNMNHEYMSWYRQDPGLGLRQIYYSMNVEVTDKGDVPEGYKVSRKEKRNFPLILESPSPNQTSLYFCASSLVGAGANVLTFGAGSRLTVL.

The rearrangement uses TRBV2 and TRBJ2-2; 9 bases agree with TRBD1. Trimming at V came to 7 bases and at J to 2 bases, leaving 5 bases not matched to a gene. The CDR3 has 15 residues. The germline V gene has CDR1 SNHLY and CDR2 FYNNEI. CDR3 region: CASTADRGNTGELFF. The CDR3 bases are TGTGCCAGCACCGCGGACAGGGGAAACACCGGGGAGCTGTTTTTT.

The chain is built from TRBV6-5 and TRBJ2-7, with D maybe TRBD1 (6 bases). This CDR3 has 14 residues. CDR1 is MNHEY and CDR2 is SVGAGI in the germline V gene. V was clipped by 5 bases and J by 3 bases, with 14 bases between them. CDR3 in DNA: TGTGCCAGCAGTCCTTATCAGGGGTTCTACGAGCAGTACTTC. Translating gives CASSPYQGFYEQYF.

This chain connects TRBV5-1 to TRBJ1-1; D unclear. The CDR3 runs 11 residues. V lost 4 bases and J 2 bases, leaving 3 bases between the germline ends. The V gene's germline CDR1 is SGHRS and CDR2 YFSETQ. DNA of the CDR3: TGCGCCAGCAGCCATAACACTGAAGCTTTCTTT. It yields the protein CASSHNTEAFF.

This chain uses TRBV7-8 with TRBJ2-7; TRBD1 agrees at 11 bases. J gave up 0 bases and V 3 bases, and 4 bases lay outside the gene matches. The V gene's germline CDR1 is SGHVS and CDR2 FQNEAQ. The CDR3 spans 16 residues. CDR3 residues: CASSLDRGQRSYEQYF. CDR3 sequence (DNA): TGTGCCAGCAGCTTGGACAGGGGGCAGCGCTCCTACGAGCAGTACTTC.

The chain's CDR3 is CASSPTQGRGEAFF. The DNA of the CDR3 is TGTGCCAGCTCACCCACACAGGGGAGGGGTGAAGCTTTCTTT. The chain is built from TRBV18 and TRBJ1-1; 7 nucleotides line up with TRBD1. V lost 3 bases and J lost 7; bases outside the gene matches: 8. This CDR3 is 14 amino acids long. The germline V gene encodes CDR1 KGHSH and CDR2 LQKENI.

This chain joins TRBV6-6 and TRBJ1-1, with D maybe TRBD1 (6 bases). The germline V and J ends were trimmed by 8 bases and 8 bases, with 12 bases remaining between them. The CDR3 runs 11 residues. Germline V gene sequence: CDR1 MNHNY, CDR2 SVGAGI (reference sequence). The CDR3 nucleotides read TGTGCCAGCCGAGGGGGGGGCGAAGCTTTCTTT. Its translation is CASRGGGEAFF.